This T cell receptor (beta chain) was found in a study of shared clonotypes between healthy human individuals. Genomic DNA per cell subset filled all wells of several immunoSEQ plates. Some clones are missing from TCRdb's copy, which holds only in-frame ones; the method was immunoSEQ multiplex PCR. This sample has 330,000 or so clones; around two thirds occur once, and the top ten carry 10%. CDR3 size: 17 residues. Trimming removed 2 bases from V and 0 bases from J, with 11 bases in between. Germline loops: CDR1 MDHEN, CDR2 SYDVKM. This clone was seen more than once but under ten times. The sequencing sample was made of memory CD4+ T cells sorted from blood. Subset: CD45RA-negative fraction. This chain joins TRBV28 and TRBJ2-6; TRBD2 might be the D (5 bases). The clonotype originates from a man in his thirties or forties in good health. The CDR3 sequence: CASSLRPSRSGANVLTF. The DNA of the CDR3 is TGTGCCAGCAGTTTAAGGCCTAGCCGCTCTGGGGCCAACGTCCTGACTTTC.